This paragraph covers one TCR beta chain sequence. The CDR3 runs 14 residues. Trimming stripped 9 bases from V and 1 base from J, with 10 bases between. The germline V gene encodes CDR1 LNHDA and CDR2 SQIVND (reference sequence). This sample is drawn from a study of blood T cell repertoires in COVID-19. Study overall: Samples taken during acute and convalescent COVID-19 were collected in the United States, Italy and Spain.

Across 24 US areas, participants ranged in age from about 18 to 90 years. Symptom resolution, clearance, or two negative PCRs marked the recovered donors of Cohort 3. Authors' methods: Nucleated cell number was recorded as an estimate derived from reference gene primer amplification. Produced via immunoSEQ multiplex PCR; TCRdb's table is partial and in-frame only. V, J and clone size are those of that table, while D and trimming were read from the DNA. The table lists about 310,000 clones, under 90% of them singletons, with approximately 5.2% in the top ten. The clonotype originates from a man in his sixties who had recovered from COVID-19. V gene TRBV19 combines with J gene TRBJ1-6; D is ambiguous. The sequenced sample was PBMCs or T cells enriched from blood (not recorded which). CDR3: CARSLRSYNSPLHF. CDR3 DNA: TGTGCCAGGAGTCTCCGTTCCTATAATTCACCCCTCCACTTT.